Included here is one TCR beta chain sequence, with context. The data are from a study of blood T cell repertoires in COVID-19. Turning to the study itself: Researchers got acute and convalescent COVID-19 samples from the United States, Italy and Spain.

Authors' data handling: It was from reference gene primer amplification that nucleated cell counts were estimated. Here immunoSEQ multiplex PCR was the method, and the copy in TCRdb shows in-frame clones only, minus some. The DNA was the basis for D and trimming; V, J and clone size are from that table. The repertoire holds 110,000 to 150,000 clones, roughly nine tenths seen once, with just over 3% in the top ten. Germline-derived CDR1 and CDR2 are MDHEN and SYDVKM. The trim removed 5 bases at V and 2 bases at J, leaving 10 bases unmatched. CDR3 length equals 17 residues. The source material was peripheral blood. The chain joins TRBV28 to TRBJ1-5; 9 nucleotides line up with TRBD1. This TCR derives from a woman in her sixties or seventies with active COVID-19. The CDR3 DNA follows: TGTGCCAGCAGTCACAGGCCCGACAGGGGGGGCAATCAGCCCCAGCATTTT. It yields the protein CASSHRPDRGGNQPQHF.